The 9 T cell receptor beta chains below all came from one sample that was sequenced in a study of blood T cells in healthy people across ages. A second PCR of roughly 7 to 11 cycles used a sample-barcoded 5' primer and a J-beta primer mix. TCRdb reanalysed the 5' RACE reads using MiXCR and keeps one entry per CDR3 protein. This repertoire shows over 600,000 distinct CDR3 sequences, more than 55% found once; its top ten account for roughly 25%. Sequencing input: blood. The receptors were sampled from a man aged 40-49 years in good health.

The rearrangement joins TRBV5-1 to TRBJ1-5, with D perhaps TRBD1 (5 bases). From germline, CDR1 is SGHRS and CDR2 YFSETQ. Trimming took off 4 bases at V and 3 bases at J, with 17 bases between the two ends. CDR3 size: 16 residues. The CDR3: CASSPSGPGVNQPQHF. The CDR3 DNA follows: TGCGCCAGCAGCCCCTCGGGGCCCGGGGTCAATCAGCCCCAGCATTTT.

V usage is TRBV7-6 and J usage is TRBJ2-7; 13 bases fit TRBD2. The germline CDR1 and CDR2 sequences are SGHVS and FNYEAQ. This CDR3 has 14 residues. V lost 8 bases to trimming and J lost 3 bases; unmatched junction nucleotides: 4. CDR3 protein: CASGRLAGGYEQYF. In nucleotides, the CDR3 is TGTGCCAGCGGACGACTAGCGGGAGGCTACGAGCAGTACTTC.

This clonotype occurred many times. CDR3 amino acids: CASSLQSSYEQYF. The CDR3 DNA reads as TGTGCCAGCAGCTTACAGAGCTCCTACGAGCAGTACTTC. The genes are TRBV12-3 or TRBV12-4 and TRBJ2-7; unclear D gene. CDR3 length equals 13 residues. Trimming took off 6 bases at V and 0 bases at J, with 9 bases between the two ends.

This CDR3 reads CSASGGSSSYNEQFF. In nucleotides, the CDR3 is TGCAGTGCTAGCGGGGGGTCCTCCTCCTACAATGAGCAGTTCTTC. The chain joins TRBV20-1 to TRBJ2-1; 7 bases match TRBD2. The CDR3 consists of 15 residues. J lost 0 bases, V lost 3 bases, and 5 bases had no gene match. Germline CDR1 and CDR2: DFQATT and SNEGSKA (reference sequence).

This rearrangement joins TRBV7-9 to TRBJ2-7, with D tentatively TRBD1 (5 bases). CDR1 SEHNR and CDR2 FQNEAQ come from the germline V gene (reference sequence). V lost 3 bases and J lost 2, with 11 bases in between. CDR3 length: 14 amino acids. The CDR3 spells CASSFGAPTYEQYF. The DNA for the CDR3 is TGTGCCAGCAGCTTTGGGGCGCCAACCTACGAGCAGTACTTC.

V usage is TRBV9 and J usage is TRBJ2-7; 7 nucleotides align to TRBD1. The CDR3 totals 14 residues. The ends lost 2 bases at V and 3 bases at J; junction bases unmatched: 5. Germline values: CDR1 SGDLS, CDR2 YYNGEE. The CDR3: CASSVRDRDYEQYF. DNA for the CDR3: TGTGCCAGCAGCGTTCGTGACAGGGACTACGAGCAGTACTTC.

This clonotype has only a few counts. The V call is TRBV29-1, the J call TRBJ2-1; D possibly corresponds to TRBD1 (7 bases). The CDR3 contains 10 residues. V was pared by 4 bases and J by 14 bases, with 12 bases between. Looked up from germline, CDR1 is SQVTM and CDR2 is ANQGSEA. The CDR3 DNA reads TGCAGCGTTGTGGAGGGGGCGGAGTTCTTC. This translates into CSVVEGAEFF.

This clonotype was found a few times. This chain uses TRBV11-2 with TRBJ1-5; a possible D gene is TRBD1 (6 bases). CDR3 size: 15 residues. The germline gives CDR1 SGHAT, CDR2 FQNNGV. V was pared by 2 bases and J by 6 bases, with 14 bases between. The CDR3 DNA sequence: TGTGCCAGCAGCTTAAGCAACCAGGGGTCTCAGCCCCAGCATTTT. Protein: CASSLSNQGSQPQHF.

The V and J genes are TRBV6-1 and TRBJ2-3, with a possible D match to TRBD2 (6 bases). V lost 1 base and J 0 bases, leaving 14 bases between the germline ends. The CDR3 extends over 17 amino acids. In germline, CDR1 is MNHNS, CDR2 SASEGT. CDR3 protein: CASSEGRGGVSTDTQYF. The CDR3 coding sequence is TGTGCCAGCAGTGAAGGGAGGGGCGGGGTTAGCACAGATACGCAGTATTTT.